This is a list of T cell receptor beta chains from one sample in a study of brain metastases from non-small cell lung cancer. Measured with immunoSEQ multiplex PCR; TCRdb has only the in-frame clones, and not every one. The sample contains 14,000 to 15,000 clones, roughly four fifths of which appear only once. Sequenced material: primary lung tumor tissue. These receptors all come from a donor over 35 with non-small cell lung cancer. Both conserved end residues are part of each CDR3. D genes are given only for firm matches. Clone size is not always given. Where it is, it says once, few, many or a class for expanded clones.

.	TRBV6-5	.	TRBJ1-1	TGTGCCAGCAGTTACATTCGGGCCAGAAGCACTGAAGCTTTCTTT	CASSYIRARSTEAFF
.	TRBV7-3	.	TRBJ1-2	TGTGCCAGCAGCTTCGGGGCAGGTGATGGCTACACCTTC	CASSFGAGDGYTF
.	TRBV6-2/TRBV6-3	TRBD1	TRBJ1-5	TGTGCCAGCAGTTATGGTTCGACAGGGACAGTTCCGCTCCAGCATTTT	CASSYGSTGTVPLQHF
few	TRBV5-1	TRBD2	TRBJ2-7	TGCGCCAGCAGCTTGGGTTCGGCGGGGGACTACGAGCAGTACTTC	CASSLGSAGDYEQYF
.	TRBV30	.	TRBJ1-1	TGTGCCTGGAGAATTACGATTGAAGCTTTCTTT	CAWRITIEAFF
.	TRBV7-2	.	TRBJ1-3	TGTGCCAGCAGTCTCAGGGAAGTAAACACCATATATTTT	CASSLREVNTIYF
.	TRBV24-1	TRBD1	TRBJ2-2	TGTGCCACCAGTGACCCGACAGGGTACACCGGGGAGCTGTTTTTT	CATSDPTGYTGELFF
.	TRBV25-1	.	TRBJ2-2	TGTGCCAGCAGTGAGGCGTTAGGGAACACCGGGGAGCTGTTTTTT	CASSEALGNTGELFF
once	TRBV3-1/TRBV3-2	TRBD1	TRBJ2-6	TGTGCCAGCAGCAACCGACAGGGGGCTGGTGGGGCCAACGTCCTGACTTTC	CASSNRQGAGGANVLTF
.	TRBV2	.	TRBJ2-6	TGTGCCAGCAGTCAATCAGAATTCCCCTCTGGGGCCAACGTCCTGACTTTC	CASSQSEFPSGANVLTF
medium-sized	TRBV4-3	TRBD1	TRBJ2-7	TGCGCCAGCAGCCATGGGACAGCAGGCTACGAGCAGTACTTC	CASSHGTAGYEQYF
.	TRBV7-6	.	TRBJ1-5	TGTGCCAGCAGCTTAAGGGGAAGGGAGCGCGGCAATCAGCCCCAGCATTTT	CASSLRGRERGNQPQHF
.	TRBV27	.	TRBJ1-5	TGTGCCAGCAGTCTTGTCGGGACAAACCGCAATCAGCCCCAGCATTTT	CASSLVGTNRNQPQHF
.	TRBV25-1	.	TRBJ1-1	TGTGCCAGCAGGGAGGGAGCGAACACTGAAGCTTTCTTT	CASREGANTEAFF
few	TRBV19	TRBD1	TRBJ2-6	TGTGCCAGTAGTATGGACAGGGGGGCTGGGGCCAACGTCCTGACTTTC	CASSMDRGAGANVLTF
.	TRBV24-1	.	TRBJ1-1	TGTGCCACCAGTGATACAGTTTCGGCTTTCTTT	CATSDTVSAFF
.	TRBV12-3/TRBV12-4	.	TRBJ1-6	TGTGCCAGCAGTGTGGAGGCCCCTTCACCCCTCCACTTT	CASSVEAPSPLHF
.	TRBV6-2/TRBV6-3	.	TRBJ1-1	TGTGCCAGCAGTGCTATGGGGCGAGACACTGAAGCTTTCTTT	CASSAMGRDTEAFF
once	TRBV28	.	TRBJ1-4	TGTGCCAGCAGTTTACGGGGACAAGGTGATGAAAAACTGTTTTTT	CASSLRGQGDEKLFF
.	TRBV6-5	.	TRBJ1-5	TGTGCCAGCAGAAGACTGTATAGCAATCAGCCCCAGCATTTT	CASRRLYSNQPQHF
once	TRBV4-1	TRBD1	TRBJ2-6	TGCGCCAGCAGCTCGGGGACAGGGCCGGTAGGTTCTGGGGCCAACGTCCTGACTTTC	CASSSGTGPVGSGANVLTF
few	TRBV12-3/TRBV12-4	.	TRBJ1-5	TGTGCCAGCAGTTTACGAGGCGATCAGCCCCAGCATTTT	CASSLRGDQPQHF
once	TRBV5-4	TRBD1	TRBJ1-4	TGTGCCAGCAGCCAGCGGGGCGCCAGGGGGCTGGAAAAACTGTTTTTT	CASSQRGARGLEKLFF
.	TRBV30	.	TRBJ1-3	TGTGCCTGGAGTAACAGCGGGTCTGGAAACACCATATATTTT	CAWSNSGSGNTIYF
.	TRBV5-6	TRBD1	TRBJ1-2	TGTGCCAGCAGCTTGGCCGGGACAGGGGCCTATGGCTACACCTTC	CASSLAGTGAYGYTF
.	TRBV7-2	TRBD1	TRBJ1-2	TGTGCCAGCAGCTCCTCCGGGACAGGGAATGGCTACACCTTC	CASSSSGTGNGYTF
.	TRBV19	TRBD2	TRBJ2-3	TGTGCCAGTAGTATAGAGGCACTAGCGGGGAGAAGCACAGATACGCAGTATTTT	CASSIEALAGRSTDTQYF
large	TRBV20-1	.	TRBJ2-5	TGCAGTGCTTTTCAAGAGACCCAGTACTTC	CSAFQETQYF
.	TRBV12-5	TRBD1	TRBJ1-1	TGTGCTAGTGGATCCGACAGGGGGCGGGGGAGGACTGAAGCTTTCTTT	CASGSDRGRGRTEAFF
.	TRBV5-1	.	TRBJ1-5	TGCGCCAGCAGCCCGGGACATCATAGCAATCAGCCCCAGCATTTT	CASSPGHHSNQPQHF
.	TRBV6-5	.	TRBJ1-1	TGTGCCAGCAGTTCGAACACTGAAGCTTTCTTT	CASSSNTEAFF
few	TRBV5-4	.	TRBJ1-1	TGTGCCAGCAGCCCGGGAGGGGGGAGGGCTGAAGCTTTCTTT	CASSPGGGRAEAFF
.	TRBV5-1	TRBD2	TRBJ2-2	TGCGTCAGCAGCCAGCGGGGGGTGGAGTATATGAACACCGGGGAGCTGTTTTTT	CVSSQRGVEYMNTGELFF
.	TRBV30	.	TRBJ1-2	TGTGCCTGGAATGTGGGCCAGGCTGGTGGCTACACCTTC	CAWNVGQAGGYTF
.	TRBV7-9	TRBD1	TRBJ1-3	TGTGCCAGCAGCTCCTACCTGGGACAGGGGAGTATTGCTGGAAACACCATATATTTT	CASSSYLGQGSIAGNTIYF
.	TRBV11-3	.	TRBJ1-1	TGTGCCAGCAGCTACGGCGTGAACACTGAAGCTTTCTTT	CASSYGVNTEAFF
few	TRBV7-2	.	TRBJ2-5	TGTGCCAGCAGCTTTCGGGGCTACCTGGAGACCCAGTACTTC	CASSFRGYLETQYF
.	TRBV10-3	.	TRBJ1-6	TGTGCCATCAGGGGGGGTGTTAATTCACCCCTCCACTTT	CAIRGGVNSPLHF
.	TRBV12-3/TRBV12-4	TRBD1	TRBJ1-1	TGTGCCAGCAGTGGGACAGCTGAAGCTTTCTTT	CASSGTAEAFF
.	TRBV19	TRBD1	TRBJ2-4	TGTGCCAGTAGTCCATCGGGACAGGGGAACATTCAGTACTTC	CASSPSGQGNIQYF
once	TRBV19	TRBD1	TRBJ1-5	TGTGCCAGTAGTAAAGCGGGACAGTTTAATCAGCCCCAGCATTTT	CASSKAGQFNQPQHF
.	TRBV29-1	.	TRBJ2-3	TGCAGCGCCAGAACAACAGGTTCTACTAGCACAGATACGCAGTATTTT	CSARTTGSTSTDTQYF
.	TRBV9	.	TRBJ1-5	TGTGCCAGCAGCGCGGACGGGAGGGGCAATCAGCCCCAGCATTTT	CASSADGRGNQPQHF
.	TRBV7-6	.	TRBJ2-3	TGTGCCAGCAGCTACCCCGGACAGTTCACAGATACGCAGTATTTT	CASSYPGQFTDTQYF
.	TRBV5-6	.	TRBJ1-1	TGTGCCAGCAGCTTGGAGCCGGGAAGCACTGAAGCTTTCTTT	CASSLEPGSTEAFF
.	TRBV2	.	TRBJ1-2	TGTGCCAGCAGTGAAAAGTACCGGACACCCTATGGCTACACCTTC	CASSEKYRTPYGYTF
.	TRBV18	.	TRBJ2-5	TGTGCCAGCTCACCCGGGTCCGATGAGACCCAGTACTTC	CASSPGSDETQYF
.	TRBV4-3	.	TRBJ1-6	TGCGCCAGCAGCCCCCGGGACACTAATTCACCCCTCCACTTT	CASSPRDTNSPLHF
.	TRBV11-2	.	TRBJ1-6	TGTGCCAACAGCTTCCCGTATTCACCCCTCCACTTT	CANSFPYSPLHF
.	TRBV5-1	.	TRBJ1-3	TGCGCCAGCAGCTTGTCCGGGACACTTGGAAACACCATATATTTT	CASSLSGTLGNTIYF
.	TRBV7-3	TRBD1	TRBJ2-7	TGTGCCAGCAGCAGCAGACCGGGACAGGGTAGCGAGCAGTACTTC	CASSSRPGQGSEQYF
medium-sized	TRBV19	TRBD1	TRBJ1-5	TGTGCCAGTAGTCCGGGACAGATCAATCAGCCCCAGCATTTT	CASSPGQINQPQHF
.	TRBV18	.	TRBJ1-3	TGTGCCAGCTCACCACAGGGTGGTGGAAACACCATATATTTT	CASSPQGGGNTIYF
few	TRBV5-1	TRBD2	TRBJ2-5	TGCGCCAGCAGCTCCGGGGGGGCCGAGACCCAGTACTTC	CASSSGGAETQYF
.	TRBV7-2	TRBD1	TRBJ2-2	TGTGCCAGCAGCTTTAGAGGGGGCACCACCGGGGAGCTGTTTTTT	CASSFRGGTTGELFF
.	TRBV7-2	.	TRBJ1-4	TGTGCCAGCAGCCCCCGGGGGACCCGGGGGGTCGGAAAACTGTTTTTT	CASSPRGTRGVGKLFF
.	TRBV6-1	TRBD1	TRBJ2-3	TGTGCCAGCAGTGAAGTTACCGGGACAGTTGATACGCAGTATTTT	CASSEVTGTVDTQYF